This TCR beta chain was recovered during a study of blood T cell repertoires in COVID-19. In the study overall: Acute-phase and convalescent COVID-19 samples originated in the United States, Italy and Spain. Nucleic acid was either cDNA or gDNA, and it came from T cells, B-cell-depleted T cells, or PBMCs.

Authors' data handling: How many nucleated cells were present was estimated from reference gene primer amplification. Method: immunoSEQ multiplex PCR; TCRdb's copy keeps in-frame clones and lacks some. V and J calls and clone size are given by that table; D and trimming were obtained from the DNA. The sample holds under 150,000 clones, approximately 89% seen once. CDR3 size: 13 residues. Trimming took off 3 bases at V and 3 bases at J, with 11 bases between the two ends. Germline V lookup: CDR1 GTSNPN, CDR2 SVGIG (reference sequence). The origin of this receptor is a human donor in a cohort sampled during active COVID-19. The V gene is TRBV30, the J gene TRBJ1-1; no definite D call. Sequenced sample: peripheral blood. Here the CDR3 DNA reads TGTGCCTGGAGGGATCAGGTATACACTGAAGCTTTCTTT. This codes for CAWRDQVYTEAFF.